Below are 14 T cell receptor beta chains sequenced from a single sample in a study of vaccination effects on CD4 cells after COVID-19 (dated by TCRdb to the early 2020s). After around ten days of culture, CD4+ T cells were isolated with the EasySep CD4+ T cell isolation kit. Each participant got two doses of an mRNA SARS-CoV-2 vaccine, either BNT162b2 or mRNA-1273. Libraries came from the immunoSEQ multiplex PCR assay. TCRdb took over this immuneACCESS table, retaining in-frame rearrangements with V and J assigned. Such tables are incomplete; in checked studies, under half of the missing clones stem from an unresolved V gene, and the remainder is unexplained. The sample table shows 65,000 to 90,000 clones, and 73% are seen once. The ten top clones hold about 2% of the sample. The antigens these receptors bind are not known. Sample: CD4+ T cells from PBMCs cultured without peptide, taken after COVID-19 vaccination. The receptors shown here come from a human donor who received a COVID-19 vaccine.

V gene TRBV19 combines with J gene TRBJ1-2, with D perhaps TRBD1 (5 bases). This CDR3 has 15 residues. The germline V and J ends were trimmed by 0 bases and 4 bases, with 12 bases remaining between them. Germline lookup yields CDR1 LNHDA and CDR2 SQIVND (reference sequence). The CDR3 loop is CASSIEAGEPYGYTF. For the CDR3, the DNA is TGTGCCAGTAGTATAGAAGCGGGGGAGCCCTATGGCTACACCTTC.

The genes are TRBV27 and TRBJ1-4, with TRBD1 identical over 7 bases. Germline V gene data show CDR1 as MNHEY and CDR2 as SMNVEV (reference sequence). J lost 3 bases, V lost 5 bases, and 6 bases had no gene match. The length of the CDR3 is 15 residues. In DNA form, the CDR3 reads TGTGCCAGCAGTAACAGGGGAGGGGCTAATGAAAAACTGTTTTTT. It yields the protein CASSNRGGANEKLFF.

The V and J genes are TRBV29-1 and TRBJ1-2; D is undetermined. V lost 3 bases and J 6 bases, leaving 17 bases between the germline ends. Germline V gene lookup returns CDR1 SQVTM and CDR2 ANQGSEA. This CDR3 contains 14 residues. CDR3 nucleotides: TGCAGCGTTGACACCGGGCCGGGAGACCATGGCTACACCTTC. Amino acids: CSVDTGPGDHGYTF.

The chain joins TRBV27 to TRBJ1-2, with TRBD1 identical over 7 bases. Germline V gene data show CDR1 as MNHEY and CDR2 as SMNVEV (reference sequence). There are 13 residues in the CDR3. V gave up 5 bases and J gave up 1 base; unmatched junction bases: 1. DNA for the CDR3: TGTGCCAGCAGTCGACAGGGTAACTATGGCTACACCTTC. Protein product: CASSRQGNYGYTF.

Written as DNA, the CDR3 is TGTGCCAGTAGTATCCCGGACATTTCCTATGGCTACACCTTC. Translation gives CASSIPDISYGYTF. The J gene is TRBJ1-2, the V gene TRBV19; maybe TRBD1 (5 bases). This CDR3 region has 14 residues. Trimming left V 3 bases short and J 4 bases short, with 12 bases between. Germline CDR1 and CDR2: LNHDA and SQIVND (reference sequence). Full variable domain (missing parts from reference TRBV19 and TRBJ1-2): DGGITQSPKYLFRKEGQNVTLSCEQNLNHDAMYWYRQDPGQGLRLIYYSQIVNDFQKGDIAEGYSVSREKKESFPLTVTSAQKNPTAFYLCASSIPDISYGYTFGSGTRLTVV.

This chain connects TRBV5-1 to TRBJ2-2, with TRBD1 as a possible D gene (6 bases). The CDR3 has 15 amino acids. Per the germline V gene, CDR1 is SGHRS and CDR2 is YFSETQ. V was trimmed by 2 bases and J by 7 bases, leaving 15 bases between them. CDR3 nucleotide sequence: TGCGCCAGCAGCTTCGAAACAGGGTGGGGCGGGGAGCTGTTTTTT. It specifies CASSFETGWGGELFF.

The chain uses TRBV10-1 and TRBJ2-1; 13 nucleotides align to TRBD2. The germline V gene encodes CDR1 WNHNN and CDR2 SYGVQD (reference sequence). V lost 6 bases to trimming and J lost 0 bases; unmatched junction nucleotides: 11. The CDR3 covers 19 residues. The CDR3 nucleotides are TGCGCCAGCAGCATTAGGACTAGCGGGGGCCCCAGCTCCTACAATGAGCAGTTCTTC. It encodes CASSIRTSGGPSSYNEQFF.

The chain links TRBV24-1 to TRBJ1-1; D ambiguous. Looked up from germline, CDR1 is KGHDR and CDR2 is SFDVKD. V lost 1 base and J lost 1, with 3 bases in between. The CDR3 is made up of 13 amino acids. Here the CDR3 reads CATSDLSNTEAFF. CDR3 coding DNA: TGTGCCACCAGTGATTTATCGAACACTGAAGCTTTCTTT.

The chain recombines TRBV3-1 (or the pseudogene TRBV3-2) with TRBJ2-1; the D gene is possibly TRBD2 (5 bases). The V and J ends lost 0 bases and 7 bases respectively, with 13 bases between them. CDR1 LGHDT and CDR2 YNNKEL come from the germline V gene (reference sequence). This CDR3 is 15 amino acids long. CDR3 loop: CASSQELGLSNEQFF. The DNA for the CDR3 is TGTGCCAGCAGCCAAGAGTTAGGACTCTCGAATGAGCAGTTCTTC.

CDR3 bases: TGTGCCAGCAGTGAAGGAGCCCGGGGCCAGCATTTT. Translating it yields CASSEGARGQHF. V is TRBV2 and J is TRBJ1-5; no firm D call. The CDR3 has 12 residues. Trimming stripped 1 base from V and 12 bases from J, with 10 bases between. Per germline, CDR1 SNHLY and CDR2 FYNNEI.

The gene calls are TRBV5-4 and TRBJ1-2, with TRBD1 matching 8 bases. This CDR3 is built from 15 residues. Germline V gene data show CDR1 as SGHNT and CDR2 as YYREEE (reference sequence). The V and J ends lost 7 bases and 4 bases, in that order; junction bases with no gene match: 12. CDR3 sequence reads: CASGPQGALGYGYTF. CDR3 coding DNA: TGTGCCAGCGGACCTCAGGGGGCGCTCGGCTATGGCTACACCTTC.

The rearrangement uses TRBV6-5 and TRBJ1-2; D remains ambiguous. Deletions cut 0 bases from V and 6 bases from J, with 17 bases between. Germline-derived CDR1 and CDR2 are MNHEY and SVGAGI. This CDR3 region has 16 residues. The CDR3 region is CASSYSMPSLRHGYTF. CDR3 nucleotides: TGTGCCAGCAGTTACTCGATGCCCTCCCTACGGCATGGCTACACCTTC.

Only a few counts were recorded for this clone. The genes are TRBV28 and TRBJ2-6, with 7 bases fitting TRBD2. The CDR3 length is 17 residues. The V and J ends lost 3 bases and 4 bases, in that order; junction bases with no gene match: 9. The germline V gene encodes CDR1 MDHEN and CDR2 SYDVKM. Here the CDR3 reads CASSFGGKGRGANVLTF. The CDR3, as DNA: TGTGCCAGCAGTTTCGGGGGGAAGGGTCGAGGGGCCAACGTCCTGACTTTC.

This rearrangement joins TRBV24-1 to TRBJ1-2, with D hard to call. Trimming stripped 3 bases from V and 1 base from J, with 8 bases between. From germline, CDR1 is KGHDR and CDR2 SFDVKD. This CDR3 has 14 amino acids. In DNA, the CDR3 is TGTGCCACCAGTGATCGGCTGATTAACTATGGCTACACCTTC. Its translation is CATSDRLINYGYTF.